A selection of T cell receptor beta chains follows, all from one sample in a study of CD8+CD57+ T cells in acquired aplastic anemia. TCRdb re-called the reads through MiXCR, storing one row per CDR3 protein. This table holds about 190,000 distinct CDR3 sequences, less than 65% found once. Sequencing was done on a sample of sorted CD4+, CD8+, or CD8+CD57+ T cells (not recorded which) from PBMCs. The receptor source for this set is a human donor in good health, serving as a control. CDR3s include the opening cysteine and the closing phenylalanine or tryptophan. D genes are given only for firm matches.

TRBV6-5 NA CASRNLEGGAYEQYF
TRBV6-5 TRBD1 CASSYSPTGFYGYTF
TRBV19 NA CASSPGQYEQYF
TRBV7-6 TRBD1 CASSPDRGDYGYTF
TRBV2 TRBD1 CASSELSGQNQPQHF
TRBV5-1 NA CASSLGIGNEQFF
TRBV12-3/TRBV12-4 TRBD1 CASRGQVYGYTF
TRBV20-1 TRBD1 CSARLQETGGGGYTF
TRBV5-4 TRBD2 CASRSGGTSTDTQYF
TRBV27 TRBD1 CASSPGQGTYF
TRBV7-3 TRBD2 CASSWGGTGELFF
TRBV7-3 NA CASSHLHGEAFF
TRBV25-1 NA CASRGPAREKLFF
TRBV20-1 NA CSARRAEDVSNYGYTF
TRBV19 NA CASSIEETDYGYTF
TRBV20-1 NA CSASGKETQYF
TRBV10-3 NA CAIASFSEHGYTF
TRBV15 TRBD1 CATSRRLPGTGVSNQPQHF
TRBV7-3 TRBD2 CASRRAGGPPGDTQYF
TRBV18 NA CASSPGGMNTEAFF
TRBV2 NA CASSRKTGEGQYFGPGNQPQHF
TRBV11-3 TRBD2 CASSLGTSGGRDTQYF
TRBV7-8 NA CASSLTPGSPSREQYF
TRBV5-1 TRBD2 CASSTGLAGGNEQFF
TRBV2 TRBD1 CASSSGQVVGSYEQYF
TRBV10-3 TRBD1 CASRETGGLGTYNSPLHF
TRBV12-3/TRBV12-4 NA CASSRRGLGRPYEQYF
TRBV5-8 NA CASSLGATARAFGGDTIYF
TRBV4-1 TRBD1 CASSQDWAGGFYGYTF
TRBV27 TRBD1 CASTKGQGIFSNTEAFF
TRBV5-1 NA CASSRSQNTEAFF
TRBV4-2 NA CASCQGWASNNEQFF
TRBV18 NA CASSPRRGRYEQYF
TRBV11-1 NA CASRRREADEQYF
TRBV7-2 NA CASSAWGGLNTEAFF
TRBV9 TRBD2 CASSVGTSGRGGEQYF
TRBV24-1 NA CATSERGGNTIYF
TRBV6-1 NA CASSLTGISSEQFF
TRBV20-1 NA CSARGEEGDTGELFF
TRBV9 NA CASSVKQVSYEQYF
TRBV29-1 NA CSALSGPETQYF
TRBV15 NA CATSKEGNEQFF
TRBV7-2 NA CASSLVGLNTEAFF
TRBV4-2 TRBD1 CASSSCGDRGNTDTQYF
TRBV10-3 NA CAISEAGMNTEAFF
TRBV7-9 TRBD1 CASSLDFMTGGEGYTF
TRBV6-5 NA CASSYEDPRTGNTIYF
TRBV7-8 NA CASSLKSGNEQFF
TRBV10-3 NA CAISESGSGDSGANVLTF
TRBV4-3 NA CADSQDKRTSSYEQYF
TRBV28 TRBD1 CASSVHPLDRGQFTF
TRBV9 NA CASSVGWTNSGNTIYF
TRBV28 NA CASKSPLEGNYGYTF
TRBV7-2 TRBD2 CASSLPTTSGGRQFF